Each of the 14 T cell receptor beta chains below was sequenced from the same sample in a study of T cell changes during pregnancy in multiple sclerosis. Clones were sequenced by immunoSEQ multiplex PCR, and TCRdb holds only the in-frame ones, with some missing. The table lists about 18,000 clones, about 88% of them singletons. The material sequenced was CD4+ T cells from peripheral blood mononuclear cells, taken in the first trimester of pregnancy. All receptors derive from a female donor in good health, enrolled as a control in a pregnancy study.

The chain recombines TRBV9 with TRBJ1-1, with D possibly being TRBD1 (6 bases). The CDR3 runs to 15 residues. Germline-derived CDR1 and CDR2 are SGDLS and YYNGEE. The germline V and J ends were trimmed by 3 bases and 1 base, with 13 bases remaining between them. CDR3 DNA sequence: TGTGCCAGCAGCGCGACCTCCAGGGGGAACACTGAAGCTTTCTTT. It translates to CASSATSRGNTEAFF. Full variable domain (rest looked up from reference TRBV9 and TRBJ1-1): DSGVTQTPKHLITATGQRVTLRCSPRSGDLSVYWYQQSLDQGLQFLIQYYNGEERAKGNILERFSAQQFPDLHSELNLSSLELGDSALYFCASSATSRGNTEAFFGQGTRLTVV.

This chain uses TRBV9 with TRBJ2-7, with TRBD1 as a possible D gene (5 bases). Per germline, CDR1 SGDLS and CDR2 YYNGEE. The germline V and J ends were trimmed by 3 bases and 0 bases, with 13 bases remaining between them. The CDR3 is made up of 15 amino acids. The chain's CDR3 is CASSAGDSYSYEQYF. The DNA for the CDR3 is TGTGCCAGCAGCGCTGGTGACAGTTACTCCTACGAGCAGTACTTC.

The chain employs TRBV7-6 and TRBJ2-1; 9 nucleotides line up with TRBD2. The length of the CDR3 is 16 residues. Germline V gives CDR1 SGHVS, CDR2 FNYEAQ. The V gene end was trimmed by 5 bases and the J gene end by 8 bases; junction bases not matched to a gene: 13. As DNA, the CDR3 is TGTGCCAGCAGCCATCCTAGCGGGGCTACATCATATGAGCAGTTCTTC. The encoded protein is CASSHPSGATSYEQFF. Variable domain in full (rest from reference TRBV7-6 and TRBJ2-1): GAGVSQSPRYKVTKRGQDVALRCDPISGHVSLYWYRQALGQGPEFLTYFNYEAQQDKSGLPNDRFSAERPEGSISTLTIQRTEQRDSAMYRCASSHPSGATSYEQFFGPGTRLTVL.

V gene TRBV7-2 combines with J gene TRBJ1-1; D perhaps matches TRBD1 (5 bases). CDR1 and CDR2 (germline): SGHTA, FQGNSA. The CDR3 has 14 amino acids. Trimming left V 4 bases short and J 0 bases short, with 9 bases between. In nucleotides, the CDR3 is TGTGCCAGCAGCTCGGAGGGGTTGAACACTGAAGCTTTCTTT. Its protein is CASSSEGLNTEAFF.

The genes are TRBV5-6 and TRBJ1-2; D perhaps matches TRBD1 (6 bases). Germline lookup yields CDR1 SGHDT and CDR2 YYEEEE. Trimming removed 7 bases at V and 3 bases at J, with 16 bases between. The length of the CDR3 is 14 residues. The CDR3 coding sequence is TGTGCCAGCTCTCTCCCGGACAGAGACTATGGCTACACCTTC. Amino acid sequence: CASSLPDRDYGYTF.

This chain joins TRBV6-1 and TRBJ2-2, with 8 positions matching TRBD2. V lost 7 bases, J lost 0 bases, and 4 bases stayed unmatched. The germline V gene has CDR1 MNHNS and CDR2 SASEGT. The CDR3 covers 15 residues. CDR3 region: CASNKGLANTGELFF. DNA of the CDR3: TGTGCCAGCAATAAGGGACTAGCGAACACCGGGGAGCTGTTTTTT.

This clone was counted a single time. The chain joins TRBV7-2 to TRBJ2-1, with TRBD1 as a possible D gene (5 bases). This CDR3 has 14 residues. V lost 4 bases and J 10 bases, leaving 17 bases between the germline ends. Germline CDR1 is SGHTA and CDR2 is FQGNSA. CDR3 sequence reads: CASSSGDSLGEQFF. The CDR3 nucleotides read TGTGCCAGCAGCTCTGGCGACAGCCTCGGGGAGCAGTTCTTC. Variable domain in full (rest from reference TRBV7-2 and TRBJ2-1): GAGVSQSPSNKVTEKGKDVELRCDPISGHTALYWYRQSLGQGLEFLIYFQGNSAPDKSGLPSDRFSAERTGGSVSTLTIQRTQQEDSAVYLCASSSGDSLGEQFFGPGTRLTVL.

J is TRBJ1-1 and V is TRBV6-6, with 7 bases lining up with TRBD1. Germline V lookup: CDR1 MNHNY, CDR2 SVGAGI (reference sequence). The J segment lost 3 bases and the V segment lost 2 bases, leaving 3 bases of the junction unmatched. This CDR3 spans 14 amino acids. The CDR3 DNA follows: TGTGCCAGCAGTTACCCCACAGGGGACACTGAAGCTTTCTTT. As protein: CASSYPTGDTEAFF.

This chain uses TRBV5-6 with TRBJ2-1, with D unclear. V lost 0 bases and J lost 4, with 14 bases in between. The CDR3 totals 16 residues. The V gene's germline CDR1 is SGHDT and CDR2 YYEEEE. CDR3 region: CASSLDLSGLYNEQFF. The DNA of the CDR3 is TGTGCCAGCAGCTTGGATTTGTCAGGCCTTTACAATGAGCAGTTCTTC.

The chain combines TRBV5-1 with TRBJ2-7, with a possible D match to TRBD1 (6 bases). The CDR3 length is 15 residues. V was shortened by 0 bases and J by 0 bases, with 10 bases between the two germline ends. CDR1 is SGHRS and CDR2 is YFSETQ in the germline V gene. In DNA, the CDR3 is TGCGCCAGCAGCTTGGAGAGAGGGGGCTCCTACGAGCAGTACTTC. As protein: CASSLERGGSYEQYF.

CDR3 sequence (DNA): TGTGCCAGCAGCCCAAACACTGAAGCTTTCTTT. Amino acids: CASSPNTEAFF. V gene TRBV5-5 combines with J gene TRBJ1-1; D gene unclear. Germline V CDR1 and CDR2: SGHKS, YYEKEE (reference sequence). V was trimmed by 4 bases and J by 2 bases, leaving 3 bases between them. The CDR3 has 11 amino acids.

This sequence joins TRBV5-3 and TRBJ2-4; D gene ambiguous. TRBV5-3 is filed as an ORF, its function uncertain. Trimming pared 0 bases from V and 0 bases from J, leaving 13 bases between. CDR3 length: 17 residues. The CDR3 DNA sequence: TGTGCCAGAAGCTTGGCGGGTAGTTCTTTAGCCAAAAACATTCAGTACTTC. Its protein product is CARSLAGSSLAKNIQYF.

J is TRBJ2-5 and V is TRBV30; weak D call: TRBD2 (5 bases). The CDR3 spans 12 residues. From germline, CDR1 is GTSNPN and CDR2 SVGIG (reference sequence). V lost 2 bases, J lost 3 bases, and 7 bases lay in between. CDR3 DNA sequence: TGTGCCTGGAGTTACGGGGAAGAGACCCAGTACTTC. Translated: CAWSYGEETQYF. Using reference TRBV30 and TRBJ2-5 for the parts outside the CDR3, the full variable domain is SQTIHQWPATLVQPVGSPLSLECTVEGTSNPNLYWYRQAAGRGLQLLFYSVGIGQISSEVPQNLSASRPQDRQFILSSKKLLLSDSGFYLCAWSYGEETQYFGPGTRLLVL.

This rearrangement joins TRBV11-2 to TRBJ2-1, with a weak D call TRBD1 (6 bases). CDR1 and CDR2 (germline): SGHAT, FQNNGV. CDR3 length: 15 residues. Trimming shortened V by 1 base and J by 9 bases, and 16 bases separated the two germline ends. The CDR3 nucleotides read TGTGCCAGCAGCTTAGGAGGGTCGGTCAGGGGTGAGCAGTTCTTC. This encodes CASSLGGSVRGEQFF.